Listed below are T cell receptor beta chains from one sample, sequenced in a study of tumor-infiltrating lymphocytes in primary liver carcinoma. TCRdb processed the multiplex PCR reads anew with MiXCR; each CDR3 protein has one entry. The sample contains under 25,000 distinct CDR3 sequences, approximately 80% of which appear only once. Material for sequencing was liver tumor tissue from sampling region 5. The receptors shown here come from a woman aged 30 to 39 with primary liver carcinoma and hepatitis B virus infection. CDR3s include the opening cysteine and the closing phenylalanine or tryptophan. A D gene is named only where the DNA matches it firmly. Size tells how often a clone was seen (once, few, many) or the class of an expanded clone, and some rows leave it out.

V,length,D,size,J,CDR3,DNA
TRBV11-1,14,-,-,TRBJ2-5,CASSWARGTGIQYF,TGTGCCAGCAGCTGGGCAAGAGGCACTGGGATCCAGTACTTC
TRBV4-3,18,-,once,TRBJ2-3,CACRQSVWLGDPDGTQYF,TGCGCCTGCCGCCAGTCGGTCTGGCTGGGTGATCCCGATGGTACGCAGTATTTT
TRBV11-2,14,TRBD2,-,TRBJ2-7,CASSIVSGSCEQYF,TGTGCCAGCAGTATAGTAAGCGGGAGCTGCGAGCAGTACTTC
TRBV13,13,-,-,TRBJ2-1,CASREGNGNEQIF,TGTGCCAGCAGGGAAGGGAACGGCAATGAGCAGATCTTC
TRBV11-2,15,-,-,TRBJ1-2,CASSHRWHGDYGYTF,TGTGCCAGCAGCCACAGGTGGCACGGGGACTATGGCTACACCTTC
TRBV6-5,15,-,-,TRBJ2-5,CVNSYAPEGQETQYF,TGTGTCAACAGTTACGCGCCTGAGGGCCAAGAGACCCAGTACTTC
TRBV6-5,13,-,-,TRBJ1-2,CASSIRENCGYTF,TGTGCCAGCAGTATCAGGGAGAATTGTGGCTACACCTTC
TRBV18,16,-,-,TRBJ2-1,CASTPPTGLSYNEQFF,TGCGCCAGCACACCTCCGACAGGCCTCTCCTACAATGAGCAGTTCTTC
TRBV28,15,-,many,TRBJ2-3,CASSHPSGRQDTQYF,TGTGCCAGCAGTCACCCCTCGGGACGGCAAGATACGCAGTATTTT
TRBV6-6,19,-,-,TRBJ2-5,CASSYFPPWTNGKWETQYF,TGTGCCAGCAGTTACTTTCCTCCCTGGACTAACGGGAAGTGGGAGACCCAGTACTTC
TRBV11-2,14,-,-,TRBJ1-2,CASSLMEANYDYTF,TGTGCCAGTAGCTTAATGGAAGCTAACTATGACTACACCTTC
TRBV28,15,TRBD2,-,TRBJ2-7,CISSLVTSAPYEQYF,TGTATCAGCAGTTTAGTCACTAGCGCTCCATACGAGCAGTACTTC
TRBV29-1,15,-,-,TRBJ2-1,CSVHFGLHNYNEQLF,TGCAGTGTACATTTCGGACTACACAACTACAATGAGCAGCTCTTC
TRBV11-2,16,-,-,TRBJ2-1,CASSLSLDGSYDEQLF,TGTGCCAGCAGCTTAAGTCTGGACGGGAGCTACGATGAGCAGCTCTTC
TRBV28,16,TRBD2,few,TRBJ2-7,CASSSPRLAGITEQYF,TGTGCCAGCAGTTCGCCTCGGCTAGCGGGAATCACCGAGCAGTACTTC
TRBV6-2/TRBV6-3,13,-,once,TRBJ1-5,CASSYQDNQPQHF,TGCGCTAGCAGTTACCAGGACAATCAGCCCCAGCATTTT
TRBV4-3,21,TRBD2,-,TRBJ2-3,CASSQDPLTSGRAVRIDTQYF,TGCGCCAGCAGTCAAGACCCCTTAACTAGCGGGAGGGCGGTGAGGATAGACACGCAGTATTTT
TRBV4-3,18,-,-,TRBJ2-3,CASSQSVWLVDPDGTQYF,TGCGCCAGCAGCCAGTCGGTATGGCTGGTTGATCCCGATGGTACGCAGTATTTT
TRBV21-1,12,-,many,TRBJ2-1,CASKGRVNEQFF,TGTGCCAGCAAGGGGCGCGTTAATGAGCAGTTCTTC
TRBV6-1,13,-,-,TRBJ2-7,CASSECVVYEQYF,TGTGCCAGCAGTGAATGCGTTGTCTACGAGCAGTACTTC
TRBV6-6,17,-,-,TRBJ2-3,CASIYQTGPRRTDTQYF,TGTGCCAGTATCTACCAGACCGGACCTCGACGCACAGATACGCAGTATTTT
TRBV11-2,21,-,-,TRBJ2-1,CASSLVEGARRERGLYNEQFF,TGTGCCAGCAGCTTAGTAGAGGGGGCGAGGCGGGAGAGGGGGCTCTACAATGAGCAGTTCTTC
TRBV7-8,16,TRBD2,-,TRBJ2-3,CASNFVVGGRTYTQYF,TGTGCCAGCAACTTTGTAGTGGGAGGGAGGACATATACACAGTATTTT
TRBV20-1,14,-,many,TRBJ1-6,CSARSSGGSSPLHF,TGCAGTGCTAGATCCTCGGGGGGTTCCTCACCCCTCCACTTT
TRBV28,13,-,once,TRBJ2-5,CASILTSQETQYF,TGTGCCAGCATCTTGACCAGCCAAGAGACCCAGTACTTC
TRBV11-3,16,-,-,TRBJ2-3,CVSSSGSGRDTDTQYF,TGTGTCAGCAGCTCCGGAAGCGGGCGAGACACAGATACGCAGTATTTT
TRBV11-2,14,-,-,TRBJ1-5,CASSRVGRNQPQHF,TGTGCCAGCAGCCGCGTCGGTCGCAATCAGCCCCAGCATTTT
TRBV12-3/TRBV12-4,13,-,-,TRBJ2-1,CTSSLGLFNGQFF,TGCACCAGCAGTTTAGGGTTATTCAATGGGCAGTTCTTC
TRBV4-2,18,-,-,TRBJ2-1,CASSQVVNVRSSYNEQFF,TGTGCTAGCAGCCAAGTAGTGAACGTCCGAAGCTCCTACAATGAGCAATTCTTC
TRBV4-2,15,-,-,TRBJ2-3,CASSRKPREFDTQYF,TGTGCCAGCAGCCGGAAGCCCCGTGAGTTTGATACGCAGTATTTT
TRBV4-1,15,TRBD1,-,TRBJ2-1,CASSQGDRACNEQFF,TGCGCCAGCAGCCAAGGGGACAGAGCCTGCAATGAACAGTTCTTC
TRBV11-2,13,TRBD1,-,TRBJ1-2,CASSRRQGYGYTF,TGTGCCAGCAGCCGCCGACAGGGGTACGGCTACACCTTC
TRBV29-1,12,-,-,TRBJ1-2,CSVLHWGGDYTF,TGCAGCGTTCTCCATTGGGGTGGCGATTACACCTTC
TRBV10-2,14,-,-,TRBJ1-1,CASSGSKAGTEAFF,TGTGCCAGCAGTGGGTCGAAGGCGGGCACTGAAGCCTTCTTT
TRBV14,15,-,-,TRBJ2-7,CASSQVGREFCERYF,TGTGCCAGCAGCCAAGTCGGGCGCGAGTTCTGCGAGCGGTACTTC
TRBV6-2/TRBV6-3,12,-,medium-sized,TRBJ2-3,CASSQAGDTQYF,TGTGCCAGCAGTCAAGCGGGAGATACGCAGTATTTT
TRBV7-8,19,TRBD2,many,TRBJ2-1,CASSPGLAGGVALDSEQFF,TGTGCCAGCAGCCCCGGACTAGCGGGAGGGGTTGCCCTCGATTCGGAGCAGTTCTTC
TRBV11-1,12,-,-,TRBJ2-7,CTNSFMGYEQCF,TGTACCAACAGCTTCATGGGTTACGAGCAGTGCTTC
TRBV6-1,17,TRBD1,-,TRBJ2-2,CASRGIQGALDTEELFF,TGTGCCAGCAGAGGAATACAGGGGGCTTTGGACACCGAGGAGCTGTTTTTT